This T cell receptor beta chain came from a study of patients and donors after allogeneic stem cell transplantation. TCRdb analysed the RT-PCR reads with MiXCR anew, one entry per CDR3 protein. This table holds around 200,000 distinct CDR3 sequences, less than 50% found once. The V and J ends lost 2 bases and 3 bases respectively, with 18 bases between them. The germline V gene encodes CDR1 SEHNR and CDR2 FQNEAQ (reference sequence). The CDR3 consists of 17 residues. This clonotype was found a few times. Material: blood, either unsorted or a sorted T cell fraction (not recorded which). The chain joins TRBV7-9 to TRBJ2-3; possibly TRBD1 or TRBD2 for D (5 bases each). The sequence derives from a human donor who was either an allogeneic HSCT recipient or a stem cell or donor lymphocyte infusion donor (not recorded which). It is not recorded whose cells these are; they may come from a transplant donor. The CDR3 DNA reads as TGTGCCAGCAGCTTAAAGGGCCGGGGCCCGAGAACAGATACGCAGTATTTT. Protein sequence: CASSLKGRGPRTDTQYF. The entire variable domain, with the rest obtained from reference TRBV7-9 and TRBJ2-3, is as follows: DTGVSQNPRHKITKRGQNVTFRCDPISEHNRLYWYRQTLGQGPEFLTYFQNEAQLEKSRLLSDRFSAERPKGSFSTLEIQRTEQGDSAMYLCASSLKGRGPRTDTQYFGPGTRLTVL.